Listed below are T cell receptor beta chains from one sample, sequenced in a study. One entry per CDR3 protein, called by TCRdb with MiXCR from the 5' RACE reads. The data show tens of thousands of distinct CDR3 sequences, around 30% seen once. The sample taken for sequencing was memory CD4+ T cells sorted from a lymph node. Source of these receptors: a female donor with breast cancer. Each CDR3 is given with its conserved first and last residue. The D gene is left open where the match is weak. For some rows the clone size is stated as once, few or many, or as a class when expanded; others skip it.

clone size	V gene	J gene	D gene	CDR3 DNA	CDR3 protein
few	TRBV7-6	TRBJ2-7	.	TGTGCCAGCAGCCCGCGACCCTTTATCGGCGAGCAGTACTTC	CASSPRPFIGEQYF
many	TRBV4-1	TRBJ2-7	.	TGCGCCAGCAGCCCCAACCCTCTTAGCTCCTACGAGCAGTACTTC	CASSPNPLSSYEQYF
few	TRBV28	TRBJ2-7	TRBD1	TGTGCCAGCAGCTCTGCCGGGACAGGGGCCCACGAGCAGTACTTC	CASSSAGTGAHEQYF
.	TRBV5-1	TRBJ2-1	.	TGCGCCAGCAGCTGGGAGAAGTACAATGAGCAGTTCTTC	CASSWEKYNEQFF
.	TRBV11-2	TRBJ2-1	TRBD2	TGTGCCAGCAGCTTAGTCTCCGGGAGGTACAATGAGCAGTTCTTC	CASSLVSGRYNEQFF
few	TRBV7-2	TRBJ1-2	.	TGTGCCAGCAGCTTAGGGCGGGGATCGTCGGATGGCTACACCTTC	CASSLGRGSSDGYTF
.	TRBV10-3	TRBJ1-6	.	TGTGCGACGGGGATAGGGAATTCACCCCTCCACTTT	CATGIGNSPLHF
.	TRBV27	TRBJ1-2	.	TGTGCCAGCAGCCCCGGAAGGGTTTATGGCTACACCTTC	CASSPGRVYGYTF
many	TRBV4-2	TRBJ2-1	TRBD2	TGTGCCAGCAGCCAAGGACTAGCGGAGACCAATGAGCAGTTCTTC	CASSQGLAETNEQFF
few	TRBV9	TRBJ2-2	.	TGTGCCAGCAGCGTAGAAGCGACTCCGGGGGCTGGGTACACCGGGGAGCTGTTTTTT	CASSVEATPGAGYTGELFF
few	TRBV11-1	TRBJ1-1	.	TGTGCCAGCAGCTTATACGGGACAACTGAAGCTTTCTTT	CASSLYGTTEAFF
few	TRBV5-1	TRBJ2-2	.	TGCGCCAGCAGCTGGGTTGGGAACACCGGGGAGCTGTTTTTT	CASSWVGNTGELFF
.	TRBV13	TRBJ2-7	TRBD1	TGTGCCAGCAGAGACAGGGATGAAGCCGAGCAGTACTTC	CASRDRDEAEQYF
many	TRBV7-7	TRBJ2-1	.	TGTGCCAGCAGCTTAGGGTGGGGCAATGAGCAGTTCTTC	CASSLGWGNEQFF
.	TRBV24-1	TRBJ2-1	TRBD1	TGTGCCACCAGTCGGGACAGACCTACCTCCTACAATGAGCAGTTCTTC	CATSRDRPTSYNEQFF
few	TRBV15	TRBJ1-1	.	TGTGCCACCAGCAGAGATAGGATGAACACTGAAGCTTTCTTT	CATSRDRMNTEAFF
.	TRBV12-3/TRBV12-4	TRBJ1-5	.	TGTGCCAGCCGCCCCGCGCTTTATAGCAATCAGCCCCAGCATTTT	CASRPALYSNQPQHF
few	TRBV7-8	TRBJ2-7	.	TGTGCCAGCAGCTTGATCTTGGGGGGGGACAGCTCCTACGAGCAGTACTTC	CASSLILGGDSSYEQYF
few	TRBV5-1	TRBJ2-5	.	TGCGCCAGCAGCCTCTCCCAAGAGACCCAGTACTTC	CASSLSQETQYF
.	TRBV5-4	TRBJ2-2	.	TGTGCCAGCAGCTTGGTCGCAGGGCCCAGACCCGGGGAGCTGTTTTTT	CASSLVAGPRPGELFF
.	TRBV7-8	TRBJ2-7	.	TGTGCCAGCAGCTTCGGCACCCGACAGTTAACCTACGAGCAGTACTTC	CASSFGTRQLTYEQYF
few	TRBV6-6	TRBJ2-7	.	TGTGCCAGCAGCCTCGGGACGGCCAAGAGCGAGCAGTACTTC	CASSLGTAKSEQYF
few	TRBV9	TRBJ1-1	.	TGTGCCAGCAGCGTGGCCGGACTGGGAACCGGGGAAGCTTTCTTT	CASSVAGLGTGEAFF
many	TRBV4-2	TRBJ2-7	.	TGTGCCAGCAGCCCCCAGGGACAAAAGGACGAGCAGTACTTC	CASSPQGQKDEQYF
.	TRBV15	TRBJ2-4	TRBD2	TGTGCCACCAGGCTCGCCCTAGCGGGAGTAAACATTCAGTACTTC	CATRLALAGVNIQYF
few	TRBV12-3/TRBV12-4	TRBJ1-3	.	TGTGCCAGCAGTTTGATGGACACCATATATTTT	CASSLMDTIYF
.	TRBV9	TRBJ2-2	.	TGTGCCAGCAGCGTAGTACCCCCCGGGGGAGACACCGGGGAGCTGTTTTTT	CASSVVPPGGDTGELFF
.	TRBV9	TRBJ2-7	TRBD1	TGTGCCAGCAGCGCGACAGGGGGCTCCTACGAGCAGTACTTC	CASSATGGSYEQYF
.	TRBV5-1	TRBJ2-7	TRBD2	TGCGCCAGCAGCTTGGGCCTAGCGGGAGACAAAACCTACGAGCAGTACTTC	CASSLGLAGDKTYEQYF
.	TRBV24-1	TRBJ2-1	TRBD2	TGTGCCACCAGTGACCTACTAGCGGGAGTTAATGAGCAGTTCTTC	CATSDLLAGVNEQFF
.	TRBV5-1	TRBJ1-4	.	TGCGCCAGCAGCTTGGCCCCAACAGGGAACGGTGAAAAACTGTTTTTT	CASSLAPTGNGEKLFF
.	TRBV11-1	TRBJ2-5	.	TGTGCCAGCAGCTTAGTGGGAACGGAACAAGAGACCCAGTACTTC	CASSLVGTEQETQYF
.	TRBV28	TRBJ1-5	TRBD1	TGTGCCAGCAGTTTGGATGAAGGACAGGGGTATCAGCCCCAGCATTTT	CASSLDEGQGYQPQHF
few	TRBV5-1	TRBJ2-7	.	TGCGCCAGCAGCTCGGAGCCCGGAGCCTCCTACGAGCAGTACTTC	CASSSEPGASYEQYF
few	TRBV14	TRBJ2-3	.	TGTGCCAGCAGCCAAGTTTCCGATACGCAGTATTTT	CASSQVSDTQYF
.	TRBV7-9	TRBJ2-7	TRBD2	TGTGCCAGCAGCTTAGGTGCGGGGGTCTCCCCCTACGAGCAGTACTTC	CASSLGAGVSPYEQYF
few	TRBV12-3/TRBV12-4	TRBJ2-3	.	TGTGCCAGCAGTTTTCGGGTATATACGCAGTATTTT	CASSFRVYTQYF
few	TRBV6-5	TRBJ2-7	TRBD1	TGTGCCAGCAGTGTCCGGGACAGCTCCTACGAGCAGTACTTC	CASSVRDSSYEQYF
many	TRBV4-1	TRBJ2-1	.	TGCGCCAGCAGCTTAAGGACTGACTCGAATGAGCAGTTCTTC	CASSLRTDSNEQFF
.	TRBV6-2/TRBV6-3	TRBJ1-5	.	TGTGCCAGCAGTTACACGGGGAATCAGCCCCAGCATTTT	CASSYTGNQPQHF
.	TRBV5-5	TRBJ2-3	.	TGTGCCAGCAGGTCAGGGGCAATGAGCACAGATACGCAGTATTTT	CASRSGAMSTDTQYF
.	TRBV20-1	TRBJ1-4	TRBD1	TGCAGTGCCACGGACAGGGAGTATGAAAAACTGTTTTTT	CSATDREYEKLFF
few	TRBV29-1	TRBJ2-2	TRBD1	TGCAGCGCTACGAGGACAGGGCTCAACACCGGGGAGCTGTTTTTT	CSATRTGLNTGELFF
.	TRBV7-6	TRBJ2-3	TRBD1	TGTGCCAGCAGCTCCAGGACAGGGTTGAGGGCAGATACGCAGTATTTT	CASSSRTGLRADTQYF
few	TRBV4-3	TRBJ2-3	TRBD1	TGCGCCAGCAGCCAAGACGCGGACAGGTGGAGTGCAGATACGCAGTATTTT	CASSQDADRWSADTQYF
few	TRBV6-5	TRBJ1-1	.	TGTGCCAGCAGTCCACGGTGGACGGGGAACACTGAAGCTTTCTTT	CASSPRWTGNTEAFF
once	TRBV5-1	TRBJ2-6	.	TGCACCAGCAGTCCCGGTGGCACCAGCTCTGGGGCCAACGTCCTGACTTTC	CTSSPGGTSSGANVLTF
.	TRBV27	TRBJ2-1	.	TGTGCCAGCAGTTTGATGGGTGAGCAGTTCTTC	CASSLMGEQFF
.	TRBV29-1	TRBJ2-5	.	TGCAGCGTGGGGGGCGGAGGGACCCAAAGAGAAGAGACCCAGTACTTC	CSVGGGGTQREETQYF
few	TRBV7-2	TRBJ2-7	TRBD1	TGTGCCAGCAGCTATGGACAGGGATTCTACGAGCAGTACTTC	CASSYGQGFYEQYF
medium-sized	TRBV13	TRBJ2-7	.	TGTGCCAGCAGCTTAGTGGGACGGGTCTACGAGCAGTACTTC	CASSLVGRVYEQYF
.	TRBV9	TRBJ2-5	.	TGTGCCAGGAGGAGGGACAAAGAGACCCAGTACTTC	CARRRDKETQYF
.	TRBV7-9	TRBJ1-1	.	TGTGCCAGCAGCCCCCAGTCAGTTAACACTGAAGCTTTCTTT	CASSPQSVNTEAFF
.	TRBV9	TRBJ2-7	.	TGTGCCAGCAGCGTAGGTCTGGGCTACGAGCAGTACTTC	CASSVGLGYEQYF